The present TCR beta chain was sequenced within a study of T cell responses to AZD1222 COVID-19 vaccine. The study, taken as a whole, reports: The donor cohort was predominantly white British with a female majority, and clonal diversity may have been underestimated. An increase in Spike-specific TCR breadth and depth was observed after two AZD1222 doses. Targeting of unmutated variant regions was reportedly seen in nearly half of spike-specific TCRs.

Measured with immunoSEQ multiplex PCR; TCRdb has only the in-frame clones, and not every one. The table lists over 150,000 clones, approximately 88% of them singletons, with roughly 4.3% in the top ten. CDR1 is MGHRA, CDR2 YSYEKL, per germline. The CDR3 runs to 16 residues. V trimming: 3 bases; J trimming: 1 base; junction bases outside the gene matches: 7. The table lists this clone with many counts. Its matching antigen is unknown. Other DNA sequences in this sample translate to the same CDR3. Timing groups of about 4 and about 12 weeks for second doses were pooled. This receptor was identified in an adult who received the AZD1222 COVID-19 vaccine. Here the sequenced sample was peripheral blood, taken 28 days after the second AZD1222 dose. The gene calls are TRBV4-1 and TRBJ1-1; TRBD1 aligns across 8 bases. The CDR3 DNA reads as TGCGCCAGCAGCCAGAGGACAGGGTTTAGGAACACTGAAGCTTTCTTT. Protein: CASSQRTGFRNTEAFF.